This T cell receptor beta chain comes out of a study of blood T cell repertoires in COVID-19 (dated by TCRdb to about 2020). For the study in its entirety: Samples covering the acute and convalescent phases of COVID-19 were provided by collaborators in the United States, Italy and Spain. The prospective study material was composed of cDNA or gDNA derived from T cells, B-cell-depleted T cells, or PBMCs. Deeply sampled blood TCRbeta repertoires from subjects exposed to, actively infected with, or recovered from COVID-19 were included in the dataset. The repertoires were made available in a free public database intended to serve as a resource for research on the immune response to SARS-CoV-2. The samples were drawn from the first 160 participants of the ongoing ImmuneRACE study and from under 1,500 subjects provided by 6 global collaborators. Sample metadata almost always included a de-identified subject ID, COVID-19 status, age in years and sex. Where available, HLA class I and class II types were obtained from metadata supplied by the sample provider rather than from assay-based typing.

TCRbeta CDR3 regions were amplified from genomic DNA using the immunoSEQ Assay, a bias-controlled multiplex PCR. On the study's bioinformatics: The number of nucleated cells in each sample was estimated from the amplification of reference gene primers within the assay. To quantify the absolute abundance of each unique TCRbeta CDR3 rearrangement, sequence reads were collapsed and filtered. For each sample, productive Simpson clonality was calculated as the square root of Simpson's diversity index over productive rearrangements. Held by TCRdb, this immuneACCESS table contains in-frame sequences only and omits some clones. Under half of the omission traces to an unresolved V gene where checked; the cause of the rest is unknown. For V, J and clone size, that table is used; D and trimming come from the DNA. In this sample the table shows 200,000 or so clones, 65% to 85% of which occur a single time. Around 16% of the sample belongs to the ten largest clones.

In this sample, this clone turned up a few times. Which antigen it targets is not known. Base qualities are not provided; no much larger clone lies one nucleotide away. Each collaborating institution followed its own protocols to collect whole blood in K2EDTA tubes. Collaborator samples were shipped for TCRbeta analysis as frozen whole blood, isolated PBMCs, or DNA extracted from either sample type. The CDR3 contains 12 residues, cysteine and phenylalanine counted. Only CDR3 DNA is held: 36 bases, read in frame from base 1. The junction carries 7 bases between V and J, which are trimmed by 5 bases and 4 bases respectively. In the germline V gene, CDR1 corresponds to KGHDR and CDR2 to SFDVKD. Points the paper makes about the study in general: Clinical and demographic metadata were provided uncurated, with the amount varying by source and participant.

This sequence originates from a man in his sixties with active or convalescent COVID-19. The sample consisted of peripheral blood. Rearrangement joined TRBV24-1 to TRBJ1-1; the D gene is not confidently resolved. DNA sequence: TGTGCCACCAGTGGGCAGTTCACTGAAGCTTTCTTT. Its translation is CATSGQFTEAFF.